A single sample gave rise to the 19 T cell receptor beta chains below, sequenced in a study of blood T cell repertoires in COVID-19 (dated by TCRdb to about 2020). Library prep was done by the immunoSEQ multiplex PCR assay. The table was pulled from immuneACCESS by TCRdb, which kept in-frame rearrangements only. Such tables lose some clones; where checked, under half of the loss comes from unresolved V genes, and the rest has no known cause. This sample has tens of thousands of clones in its table, and around 90% of those were observed once. The ten largest clones take up roughly a tenth of the sample. Sequencing used peripheral blood. The receptors shown here come from a woman over 75 with active COVID-19.

The chain links TRBV5-4 to TRBJ1-4, with a possible D match to TRBD1 (5 bases). The CDR3 sequence is 16 residues long. Per the germline V gene, CDR1 is SGHNT and CDR2 is YYREEE (reference sequence). V shed 2 bases and J shed 7 bases, with 18 bases lying between them. The CDR3 DNA is TGTGCCAGCAGCTTTCTTTCTGCAGGGTCCAGTGAAAAACTGTTTTTT. It codes for CASSFLSAGSSEKLFF.

This chain links TRBV29-1 with TRBJ1-2; D is perhaps TRBD1 (6 bases). The V end lost 3 bases, the J end lost 1 base, and 12 bases lay between the germline ends. The CDR3 contains 14 residues. Germline V gene data show CDR1 as SQVTM and CDR2 as ANQGSEA. The CDR3 DNA reads as TGCAGCGTTGAGAGACAGGACTTTAACTATGGCTACACCTTC. Translating it yields CSVERQDFNYGYTF.

The chain combines TRBV11-2 with TRBJ1-1; 9 positions match TRBD1. Trimming took 3 bases from V and 1 from J; bases not matched to a gene: 3. The CDR3 has 15 residues. Germline CDR1 reads SGHAT; CDR2 reads FQNNGV. CDR3 in DNA: TGTGCCAGCAGCTTTACAGGGGGCACGAACACTGAAGCTTTCTTT. This gives the protein CASSFTGGTNTEAFF.

This chain uses TRBV2 with TRBJ2-3; 10 bases match TRBD2. Germline V gene lookup returns CDR1 SNHLY and CDR2 FYNNEI. After removal of 7 bases from V and 5 bases from J, the junction contained 9 bases not matched to a gene. The CDR3 consists of 15 residues. The CDR3 spells CASTLLAGRGDTQYF. The CDR3 region has the DNA TGTGCCAGCACCTTACTAGCGGGGCGGGGAGATACGCAGTATTTT.

This clone was found once. J is TRBJ2-5 and V is TRBV7-2, with 9 bases aligning to TRBD1. With 5 bases clipped from V and 1 base from J, the junction kept 8 bases outside the gene matches. The CDR3 totals 16 residues. Per germline, CDR1 SGHTA and CDR2 FQGNSA. The CDR3 nucleotides are TGTGCCAGCAGCCCGCTGGACAGGGGAGGCCAAGAGACCCAGTACTTC. It translates to CASSPLDRGGQETQYF.

This clone showed up just a few times. The V call is TRBV7-2, the J call TRBJ2-2, with 9 nucleotides matching TRBD2. The CDR3 runs to 17 residues. V shed 2 bases and J 4 bases; nucleotides not matched to a gene: 8. In germline, CDR1 is SGHTA, CDR2 FQGNSA. The CDR3 DNA sequence: TGTGCCAGCAGCTTATCGGGCGGGGGGGCCGTCACCGGGGAGCTGTTTTTT. It is translated as CASSLSGGGAVTGELFF.

This chain joins TRBV10-3 and TRBJ2-2; weak D call: TRBD2 (5 bases). The V end was cut by 0 bases, the J end by 5 bases, with 7 bases between. Per the germline V gene, CDR1 is ENHRY and CDR2 is SYGVKD. The CDR3 extends over 14 amino acids. CDR3 bases: TGTGCCATCAGTGAGTCGGGAGCTACCGGGGAGCTGTTTTTT. Its protein is CAISESGATGELFF.

The chain employs TRBV5-4 and TRBJ2-2, with TRBD1 matching over 9 bases. This CDR3 has 14 amino acids. The V and J ends lost 4 bases and 4 bases, in that order; junction bases with no gene match: 2. CDR1 and CDR2 from the germline V gene are SGHNT and YYREEE (reference sequence). CDR3 in amino acids: CASSGTGSTGELFF. The DNA for the CDR3 is TGTGCCAGCAGCGGGACAGGGTCCACCGGGGAGCTGTTTTTT.

The chain couples TRBV3-1 (or the pseudogene TRBV3-2) to TRBJ2-3, with D unclear. V was clipped by 4 bases and J by 3 bases, with 8 bases between them. This CDR3 is 13 amino acids long. CDR1 and CDR2 from the germline V gene are LGHDT and YNNKEL (reference sequence). The CDR3 sequence: CASSPAGTDTQYF. The CDR3 nucleotides read TGTGCCAGCAGCCCCGCCGGGACAGATACGCAGTATTTT.

This chain uses TRBV7-9 with TRBJ1-4; D unclear. Germline V lookup: CDR1 SEHNR, CDR2 FQNEAQ (reference sequence). Trimming left V 4 bases short and J 0 bases short, with 9 bases between. The CDR3 has 15 residues. Written as DNA, the CDR3 is TGTGCCAGCAGCTCGCGGCTCGCAACTAATGAAAAACTGTTTTTT. Its protein is CASSSRLATNEKLFF.

The chain joins TRBV5-1 to TRBJ1-2, with 8 bases identical to TRBD1. V gave up 7 bases and J gave up 5 bases; unmatched junction bases: 4. The CDR3 covers 12 residues. The germline gives CDR1 SGHRS, CDR2 YFSETQ. The CDR3 region has the DNA TGCGCCAGCGGTGGACAGGGTTATGGCTACACCTTC. Its translation is CASGGQGYGYTF.

V usage is TRBV18 and J usage is TRBJ2-7; 14 bases map to TRBD2. V lost 2 bases to trimming and J lost 3 bases; unmatched junction nucleotides: 9. The CDR3 contains 18 residues. Germline values: CDR1 KGHSH, CDR2 LQKENI. CDR3 coding DNA: TGTGCCAGCTCACCAAGGACTAGCGGGGGGCTTCAAGTCTACGAGCAGTACTTC. Its protein product is CASSPRTSGGLQVYEQYF.

V gene TRBV4-3 combines with J gene TRBJ1-2, with unresolved D. V lost 0 bases, J lost 6 bases, and 11 bases lay in between. The CDR3 is 14 residues long. Germline CDR1 and CDR2: LGHNA and YSLEER. The CDR3 DNA reads TGCGCCAGCAGCCAAGAAGGAGGGCGGGATGGCTACACCTTC. Amino acids: CASSQEGGRDGYTF.

This clone was counted only a few times. This chain links TRBV6-5 with TRBJ1-5, with a weak D call TRBD1 (5 bases). The CDR3 is 13 residues long. Germline V gene sequence: CDR1 MNHEY, CDR2 SVGAGI. V lost 5 bases, J lost 4 bases, and 9 bases lay in between. Here the CDR3 reads CASSTGGNQPQHF. CDR3 DNA sequence: TGTGCCAGCAGTACGGGGGGGAATCAGCCCCAGCATTTT.

The rearrangement links TRBV6-5 to TRBJ1-1; D is perhaps TRBD1 (6 bases). Germline V CDR1 and CDR2: MNHEY, SVGAGI. The CDR3 is 15 residues long. V gave up 0 bases and J gave up 0 bases, with 8 bases separating them. CDR3 sequence: CASSYSNRVNTEAFF. DNA for the CDR3: TGTGCCAGCAGTTACTCGAACAGGGTGAACACTGAAGCTTTCTTT.

The chain is built from TRBV7-2 and TRBJ2-2, with a tentative D call TRBD1 (5 bases). The CDR3 covers 14 residues. From germline, CDR1 is SGHTA and CDR2 FQGNSA. The V end lost 4 bases, the J end lost 1 base, and 7 bases lay between the germline ends. CDR3 in amino acids: CASSSGQNTGELFF. In DNA form, the CDR3 reads TGTGCCAGCAGCTCCGGACAGAACACCGGGGAGCTGTTTTTT.

This rearrangement joins TRBV29-1 to TRBJ2-3, with D maybe TRBD1 (5 bases). Germline V gene data show CDR1 as SQVTM and CDR2 as ANQGSEA. This CDR3 spans 12 amino acids. V was clipped by 7 bases and J by 3 bases, with 11 bases between them. The CDR3 loop is CSASRQTDTQYF. In DNA, the CDR3 is TGCAGCGCCTCAAGACAGACAGATACGCAGTATTTT.

The J gene is TRBJ2-5, the V gene TRBV15, with 8 positions matching TRBD1. Per the germline V gene, CDR1 is LNHNV and CDR2 is YYDKDF (reference sequence). J gave up 5 bases and V 2 bases, and 10 bases lay outside the gene matches. CDR3 length: 16 amino acids. The CDR3 region has the DNA TGTGCCACCAGCAGACTCCGGACAGGGTTAATCGAGACCCAGTACTTC. This gives the protein CATSRLRTGLIETQYF.

The rearrangement uses TRBV4-3 and TRBJ2-4, with D possibly TRBD1 on 5 matching bases. Trimming stripped 2 bases from V and 6 bases from J, with 17 bases between. Germline CDR1 is LGHNA and CDR2 is YSLEER. The CDR3 is 16 residues long. The DNA for the CDR3 is TGCGCCAGCAGCCAACTACCCGGACGAACAGGAAACATTCAGTACTTC. This sequence encodes CASSQLPGRTGNIQYF.